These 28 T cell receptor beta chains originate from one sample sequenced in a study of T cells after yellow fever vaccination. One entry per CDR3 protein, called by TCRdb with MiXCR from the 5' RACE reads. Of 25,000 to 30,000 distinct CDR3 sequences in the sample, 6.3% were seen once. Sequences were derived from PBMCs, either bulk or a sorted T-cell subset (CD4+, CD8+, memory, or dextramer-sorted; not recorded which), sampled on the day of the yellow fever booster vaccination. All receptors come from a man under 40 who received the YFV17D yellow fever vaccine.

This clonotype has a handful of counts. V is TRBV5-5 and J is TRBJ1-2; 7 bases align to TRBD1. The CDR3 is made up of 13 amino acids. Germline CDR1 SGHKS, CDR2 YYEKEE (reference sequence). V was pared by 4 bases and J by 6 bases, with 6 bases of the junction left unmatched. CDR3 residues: CASSRAQGDGYTF. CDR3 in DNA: TGTGCCAGCAGCCGAGCTCAGGGGGATGGCTACACCTTC.

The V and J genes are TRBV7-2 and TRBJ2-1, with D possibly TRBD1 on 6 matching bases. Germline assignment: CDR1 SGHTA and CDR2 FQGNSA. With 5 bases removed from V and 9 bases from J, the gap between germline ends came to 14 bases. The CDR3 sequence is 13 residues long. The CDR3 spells CASSVDRFGEQFF. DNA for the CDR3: TGTGCCAGCAGCGTTGACAGGTTCGGTGAGCAGTTCTTC.

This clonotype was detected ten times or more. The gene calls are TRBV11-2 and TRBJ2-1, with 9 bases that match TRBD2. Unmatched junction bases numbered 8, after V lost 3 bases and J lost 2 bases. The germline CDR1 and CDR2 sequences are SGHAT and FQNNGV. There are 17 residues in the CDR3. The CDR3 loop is CASSFTSGLPTYNEQFF. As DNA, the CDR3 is TGTGCCAGCAGCTTTACTAGCGGGCTTCCTACCTACAATGAGCAGTTCTTC.

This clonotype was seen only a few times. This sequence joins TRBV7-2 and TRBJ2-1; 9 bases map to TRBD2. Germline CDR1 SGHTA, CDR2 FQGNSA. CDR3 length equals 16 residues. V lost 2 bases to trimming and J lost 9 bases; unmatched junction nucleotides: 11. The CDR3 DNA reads TGTGCCAGCAGCTTAAACGCGGGAGGGATATTGGGTGAGCAGTTCTTC. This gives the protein CASSLNAGGILGEQFF. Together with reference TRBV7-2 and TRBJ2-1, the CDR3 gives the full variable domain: GAGVSQSPSNKVTEKGKDVELRCDPISGHTALYWYRQSLGQGLEFLIYFQGNSAPDKSGLPSDRFSAERTGGSVSTLTIQRTQQEDSAVYLCASSLNAGGILGEQFFGPGTRLTVL.

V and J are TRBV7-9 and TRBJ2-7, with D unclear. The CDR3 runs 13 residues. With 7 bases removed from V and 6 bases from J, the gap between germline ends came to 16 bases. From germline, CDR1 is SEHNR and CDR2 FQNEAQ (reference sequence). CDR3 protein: CASISLAMGEQYF. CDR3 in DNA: TGTGCCAGCATCTCCTTAGCAATGGGCGAGCAGTACTTC.

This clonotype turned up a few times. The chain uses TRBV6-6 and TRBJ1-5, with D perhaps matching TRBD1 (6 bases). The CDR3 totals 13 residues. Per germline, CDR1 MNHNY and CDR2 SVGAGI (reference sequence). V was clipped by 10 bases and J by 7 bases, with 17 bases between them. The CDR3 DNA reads TGTGCCACCTTTGGGGGGGCAGGGCAGCCCCAGCATTTT. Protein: CATFGGAGQPQHF.

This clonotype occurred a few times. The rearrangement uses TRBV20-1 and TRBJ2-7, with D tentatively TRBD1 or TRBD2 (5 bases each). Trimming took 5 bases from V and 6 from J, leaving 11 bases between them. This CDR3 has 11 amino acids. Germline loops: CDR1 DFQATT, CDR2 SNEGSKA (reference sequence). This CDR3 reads CSALGVPEQYF. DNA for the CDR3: TGCAGTGCTCTGGGGGTCCCCGAGCAGTACTTC.

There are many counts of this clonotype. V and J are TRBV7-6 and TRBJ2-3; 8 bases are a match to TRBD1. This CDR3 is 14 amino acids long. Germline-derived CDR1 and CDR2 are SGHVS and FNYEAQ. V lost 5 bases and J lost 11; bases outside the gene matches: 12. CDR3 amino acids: CASSGEAGGVRQYF. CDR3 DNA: TGTGCCAGCAGCGGGGAGGCAGGGGGCGTTCGGCAGTATTTT.

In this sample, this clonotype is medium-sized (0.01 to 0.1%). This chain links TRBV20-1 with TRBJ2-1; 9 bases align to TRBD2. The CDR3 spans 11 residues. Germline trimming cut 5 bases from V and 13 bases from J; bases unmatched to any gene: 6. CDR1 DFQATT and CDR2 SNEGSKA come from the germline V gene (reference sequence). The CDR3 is CSAPGTSKQFF. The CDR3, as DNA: TGCAGTGCTCCCGGGACTAGCAAACAGTTCTTC.

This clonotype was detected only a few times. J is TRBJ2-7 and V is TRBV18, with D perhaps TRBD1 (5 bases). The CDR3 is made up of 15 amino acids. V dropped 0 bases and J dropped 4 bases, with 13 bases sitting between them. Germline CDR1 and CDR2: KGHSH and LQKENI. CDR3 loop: CASSPPGRASYEQYF. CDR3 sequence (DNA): TGTGCCAGCTCACCACCGGGCAGGGCCTCGTACGAGCAGTACTTC.

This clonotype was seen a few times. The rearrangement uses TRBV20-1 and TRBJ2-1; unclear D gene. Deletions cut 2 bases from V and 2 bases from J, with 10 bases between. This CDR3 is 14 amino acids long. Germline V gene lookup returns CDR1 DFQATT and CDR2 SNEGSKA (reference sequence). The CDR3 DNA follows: TGCAGTGCTAGAACGCCTACTACCTACAATGAGCAGTTCTTC. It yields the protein CSARTPTTYNEQFF.

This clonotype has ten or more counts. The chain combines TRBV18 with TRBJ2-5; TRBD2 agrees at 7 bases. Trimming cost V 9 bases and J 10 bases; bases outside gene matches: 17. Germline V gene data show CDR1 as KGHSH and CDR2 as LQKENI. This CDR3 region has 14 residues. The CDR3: CASRPAAQGGGQYF. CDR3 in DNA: TGTGCCAGTAGACCGGCTGCTCAGGGCGGGGGCCAGTACTTC.

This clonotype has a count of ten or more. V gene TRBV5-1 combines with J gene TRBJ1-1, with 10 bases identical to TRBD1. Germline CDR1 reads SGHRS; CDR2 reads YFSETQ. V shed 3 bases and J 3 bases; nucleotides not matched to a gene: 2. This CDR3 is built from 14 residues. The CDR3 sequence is CASSYGTGDTEAFF. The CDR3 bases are TGCGCCAGCAGCTACGGGACAGGGGACACTGAAGCTTTCTTT.

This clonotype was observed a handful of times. For the CDR3, the DNA is TGTGCCAGCAGCATTGGACCTTTCTCTGGGGCCAACGTCCTGACTTTC. Translation: CASSIGPFSGANVLTF. The rearrangement links TRBV11-2 to TRBJ2-6; D not resolved. Germline-derived CDR1 and CDR2 are SGHAT and FQNNGV. The CDR3 runs 16 residues. Trimming took off 5 bases at V and 0 bases at J, with 11 bases between the two ends.

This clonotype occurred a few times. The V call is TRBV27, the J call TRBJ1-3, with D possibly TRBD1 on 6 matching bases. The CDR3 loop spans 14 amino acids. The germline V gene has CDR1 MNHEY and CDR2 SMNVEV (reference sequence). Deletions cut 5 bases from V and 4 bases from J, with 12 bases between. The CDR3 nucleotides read TGTGCCAGCAGTGGAAACAGGGAGGGAAACACCATATATTTT. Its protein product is CASSGNREGNTIYF.

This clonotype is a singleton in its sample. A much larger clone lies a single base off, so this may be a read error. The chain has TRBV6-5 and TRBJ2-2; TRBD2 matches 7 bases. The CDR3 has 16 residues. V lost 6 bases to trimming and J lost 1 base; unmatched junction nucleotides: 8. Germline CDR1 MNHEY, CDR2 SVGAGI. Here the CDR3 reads CASSLFGGGNTGELFF. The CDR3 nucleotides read TGTGCCAGCAGCTTATTCGGCGGGGGGAACACCGGGGAGCTGTTTTTT.

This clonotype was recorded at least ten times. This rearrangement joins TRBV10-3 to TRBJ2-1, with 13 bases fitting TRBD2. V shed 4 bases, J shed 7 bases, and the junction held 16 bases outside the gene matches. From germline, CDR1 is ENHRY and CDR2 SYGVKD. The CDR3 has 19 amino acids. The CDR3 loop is CAISGQLAGGVLFRNEQFF. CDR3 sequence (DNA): TGTGCCATCAGTGGCCAACTAGCGGGAGGGGTCCTCTTTCGGAATGAGCAGTTCTTC.

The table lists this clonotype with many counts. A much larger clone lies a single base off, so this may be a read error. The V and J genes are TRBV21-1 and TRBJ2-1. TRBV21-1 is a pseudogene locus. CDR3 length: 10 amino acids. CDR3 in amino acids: CASSYNEQFF. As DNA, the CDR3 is TGTGCCAGCAGCTACAATGAGCAGTTCTTC.

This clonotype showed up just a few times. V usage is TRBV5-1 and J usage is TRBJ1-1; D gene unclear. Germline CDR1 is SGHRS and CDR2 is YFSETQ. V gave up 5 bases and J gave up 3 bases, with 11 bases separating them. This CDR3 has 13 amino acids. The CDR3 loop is CASRDARDTEAFF. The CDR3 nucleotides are TGCGCCAGCAGAGATGCTAGGGACACTGAAGCTTTCTTT.

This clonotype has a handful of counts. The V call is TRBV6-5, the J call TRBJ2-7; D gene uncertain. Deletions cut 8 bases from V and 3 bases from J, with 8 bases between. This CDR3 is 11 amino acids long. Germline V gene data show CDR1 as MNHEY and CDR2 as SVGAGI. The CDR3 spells CASEPYYEQYF. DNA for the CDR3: TGTGCCAGCGAACCTTACTACGAGCAGTACTTC.

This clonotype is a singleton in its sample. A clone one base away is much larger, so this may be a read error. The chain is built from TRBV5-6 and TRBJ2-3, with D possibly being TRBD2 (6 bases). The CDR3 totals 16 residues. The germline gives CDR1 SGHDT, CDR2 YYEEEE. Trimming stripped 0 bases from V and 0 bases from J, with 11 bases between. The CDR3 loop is CASSLGPSESTDTQYF. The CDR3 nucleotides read TGTGCCAGCAGCTTGGGTCCTAGCGAGAGCACAGATACGCAGTATTTT.

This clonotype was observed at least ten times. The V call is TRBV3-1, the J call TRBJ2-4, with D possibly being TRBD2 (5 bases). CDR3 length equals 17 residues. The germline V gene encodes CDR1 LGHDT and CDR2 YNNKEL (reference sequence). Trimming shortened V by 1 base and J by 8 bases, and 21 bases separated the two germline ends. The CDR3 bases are TGTGCCAGCAGCCAAGTTCCGGGAAGGGTAGAGGAATACATTCAGTACTTC. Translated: CASSQVPGRVEEYIQYF.

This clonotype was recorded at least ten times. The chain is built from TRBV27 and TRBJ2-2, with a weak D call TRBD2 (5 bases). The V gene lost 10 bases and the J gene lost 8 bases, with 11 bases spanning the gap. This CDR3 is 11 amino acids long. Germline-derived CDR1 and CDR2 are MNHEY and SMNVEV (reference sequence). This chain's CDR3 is CATQRRGELFF. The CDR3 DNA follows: TGTGCCACTCAGCGGCGGGGGGAGCTGTTTTTT.

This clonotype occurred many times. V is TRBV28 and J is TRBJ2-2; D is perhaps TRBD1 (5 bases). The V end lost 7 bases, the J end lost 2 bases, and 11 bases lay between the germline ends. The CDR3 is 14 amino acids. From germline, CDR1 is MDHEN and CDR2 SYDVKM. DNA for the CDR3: TGTGCCAGCATTAGACAGCTTAACACCGGGGAGCTGTTTTTT. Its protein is CASIRQLNTGELFF.

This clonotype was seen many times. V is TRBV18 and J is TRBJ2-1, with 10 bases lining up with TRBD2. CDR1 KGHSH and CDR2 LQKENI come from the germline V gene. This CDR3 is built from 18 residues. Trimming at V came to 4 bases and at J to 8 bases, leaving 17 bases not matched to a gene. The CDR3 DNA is TGTGCCAGCTCACGAGGGCACGGACTAGCGGTTAGAGGTGATGAGCAGTTCTTC. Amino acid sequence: CASSRGHGLAVRGDEQFF.

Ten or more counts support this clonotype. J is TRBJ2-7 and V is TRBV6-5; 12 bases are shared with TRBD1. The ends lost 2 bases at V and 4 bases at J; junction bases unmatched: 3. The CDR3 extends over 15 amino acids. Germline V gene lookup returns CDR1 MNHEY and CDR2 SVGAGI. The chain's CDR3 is CASSYRDRGLYEQYF. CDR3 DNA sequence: TGTGCCAGCAGTTACAGGGACAGGGGGCTTTACGAGCAGTACTTC.

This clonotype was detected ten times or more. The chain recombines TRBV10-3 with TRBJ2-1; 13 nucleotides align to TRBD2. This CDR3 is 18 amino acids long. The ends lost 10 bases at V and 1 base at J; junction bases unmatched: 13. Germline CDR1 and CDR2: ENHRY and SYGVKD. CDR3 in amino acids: CATRGLAGDRESYNEQFF. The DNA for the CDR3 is TGTGCCACTCGAGGACTAGCGGGAGATCGAGAATCCTACAATGAGCAGTTCTTC.

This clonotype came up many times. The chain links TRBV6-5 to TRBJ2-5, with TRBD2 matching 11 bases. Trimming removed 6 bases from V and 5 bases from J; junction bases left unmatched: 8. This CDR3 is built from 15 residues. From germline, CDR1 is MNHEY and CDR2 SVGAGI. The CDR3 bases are TGTGCCAGCAGCCTACTAGCGGGAGTACGTGAGACCCAGTACTTC. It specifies CASSLLAGVRETQYF.